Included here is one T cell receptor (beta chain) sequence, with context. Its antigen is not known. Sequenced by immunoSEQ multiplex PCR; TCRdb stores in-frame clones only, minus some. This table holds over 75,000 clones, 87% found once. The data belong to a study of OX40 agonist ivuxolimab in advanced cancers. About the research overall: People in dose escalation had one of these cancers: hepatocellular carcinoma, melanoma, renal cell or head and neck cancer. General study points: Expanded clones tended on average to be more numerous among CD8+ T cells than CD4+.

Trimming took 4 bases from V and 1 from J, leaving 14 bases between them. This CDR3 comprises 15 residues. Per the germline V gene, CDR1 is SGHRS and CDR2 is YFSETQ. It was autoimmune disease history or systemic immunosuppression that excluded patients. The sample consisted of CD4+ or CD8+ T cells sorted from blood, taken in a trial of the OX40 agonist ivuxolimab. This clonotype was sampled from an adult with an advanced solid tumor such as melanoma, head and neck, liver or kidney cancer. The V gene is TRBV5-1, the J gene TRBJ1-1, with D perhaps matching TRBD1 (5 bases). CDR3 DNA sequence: TGCGCCAGCAGCATCACCGGGACGGGGAACACTGAAGCTTTCTTT. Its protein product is CASSITGTGNTEAFF.